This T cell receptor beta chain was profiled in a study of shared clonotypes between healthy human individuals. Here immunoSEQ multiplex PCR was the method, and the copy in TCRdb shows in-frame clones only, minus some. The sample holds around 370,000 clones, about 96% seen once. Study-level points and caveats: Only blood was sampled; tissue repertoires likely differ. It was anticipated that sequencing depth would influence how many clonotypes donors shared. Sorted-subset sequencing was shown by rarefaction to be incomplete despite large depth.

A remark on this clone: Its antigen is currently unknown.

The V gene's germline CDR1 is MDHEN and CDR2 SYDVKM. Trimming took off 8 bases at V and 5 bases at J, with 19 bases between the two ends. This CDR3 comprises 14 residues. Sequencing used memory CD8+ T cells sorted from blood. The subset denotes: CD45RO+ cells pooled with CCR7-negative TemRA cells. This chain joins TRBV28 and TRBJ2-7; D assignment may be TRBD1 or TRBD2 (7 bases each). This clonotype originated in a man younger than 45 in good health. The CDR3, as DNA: TGTGCCAGCGGTCTAGGGGCAGGGGGGGACGAGCAGTACTTC. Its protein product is CASGLGAGGDEQYF. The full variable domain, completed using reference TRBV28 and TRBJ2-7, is DVKVTQSSRYLVKRTGEKVFLECVQDMDHENMFWYRQDPGLGLRLIYFSYDVKMKEKGDIPEGYSVSREKKERFSLILESASTNQTSMYLCASGLGAGGDEQYFGPGTRLTVT.